The T cell receptor (beta chain) under discussion was sequenced for a study of cytomegalovirus exposure and HLA in healthy donors (dated by TCRdb to 2016 to 2017). A note on the overall study: In an earlier analysis of 450 to 750 of the donors, around 300 Gb of sequence data and just under 120 million unique TCR beta sequences from some 170 million T cells were reported. Roughly 300 gigabases of sequencing data and 80 million or so unique TCR sequences were included in an early release covering roughly 600 HLA-typed donors. A later analysis re-examined previously published TCR beta repertoires from about 700 donors and added high-resolution HLA genotyping to investigate patterns of TCR occurrence. About 5 DR-DQ haplotypes were handled as single units for association and clustering, since linkage in the cohort was strong. Among the roughly 390 genotyped donors, about 83% belonged to the genetic ancestry cluster associated with self-reported Caucasian donors. The later analysis used no new phenotypic data to find candidate immune exposures, relying instead on TCR beta sequences and their occurrence across donors. Besides the first cohort of roughly 700 subjects, a separate validation cohort made up of roughly 120 different subjects was used. To decide whether each TCR beta V gene segment behaved as functional or pseudogenic, an earlier analysis of some 540 of the donors relied on high-throughput TCR beta sequencing. Both class I and class II loci were covered by HLA typing, at four-digit resolution. Alongside the repertoire data, information on donor age, sex, ethnicity and CMV serostatus was compiled. The study aimed to test whether cataloging public T cell receptors could reveal signatures of past pathogen exposure. Every repertoire in the discovery cohort had been generated on one and the same sequencing platform. The study profiled the T cell repertoires of 500 to 800 subjects by immunosequencing and related them to cytomegalovirus serostatus. Among roughly 370 genotyped donors of the cohort, an average of roughly 240,000 unique TCR beta nucleotide sequences were sequenced per donor, about a sixth of them non-productive. High-throughput TCR immunosequencing, statistical association of individual TCRs with disease status, and machine learning were combined to predict cytomegalovirus infection status. The number of donors typed differed by locus, with roughly 629-640 for A, B, C, DRB1 and DQB1, over 500 for DQA1, over 600 for DPA1, and some 440 for DPB1. A later genetic analysis used genome-wide SNP genotypes for about 65% of the 666 donors, treating that subset as a discovery cohort.

What the authors observed across the whole study: A cluster of highly shared sequence variants was judged likely to be a technical artifact of the sequencing pipeline. A later analysis reported that several top co-occurrence clusters appeared linked to parvovirus B19, influenza, CMV and Epstein-Barr virus. Some IMGT-functional V segments, including TRBV6-2 and TRBV6-3, could not be told apart with the 87-base-pair reads, so those segments were excluded. According to a later analysis, TCR association rates differed among HLA loci, with DRB1 alleles showing the most associated TCRs and HLA-C alleles showing the fewest. Cytomegalovirus status was reported to be diagnosed by the classifier with high specificity and sensitivity in both the original and validation cohorts. Most TCR sequences were seen in very few donors, while some public TCRs were found in many individuals. Only TCR beta chains were sequenced in this cohort, and the absence of alpha or paired-chain data limited detectable features. The presence/absence analyses assumed that sequencing depth was roughly uniform across donors, and that assumption may not be true. A few of the identified cytomegalovirus-associated TCR beta chains were confirmed in vitro to be specific for cytomegalovirus antigens. In a later analysis, most CMV-associated TCR beta chains were found to appear HLA-restricted, with HLA associations seemingly driven largely by CMV exposure. HLA typing was unavailable for some donors at each locus, so association tests used only the typed subset. The only immune exposure information available for the cohort was CMV serostatus. In a later analysis, HLA-associated TCR beta chains were found to be more clonally expanded and to have lower generation probabilities than equally common non-associated chains. Compared with the roughly 670-donor mean, donors in an Asian-associated ancestry cluster had fewer N-insertions in productive TCRs, according to a later genetic analysis. In a later genetic analysis, a missense DCLRE1C variant was associated with V-gene and J-gene trimming of TCR beta chains, and the association was replicated in an independent cohort. Because counts were too low, 15 or so rarely observed V segments, including chromosome 9 orphons, were excluded from the earlier analysis of several hundred of the donors. A further reported finding was that TCR beta sequences accurately predicted the HLA-A and HLA-B alleles for most subjects in the first cohort. According to the authors, the approach could potentially be generalized to other disease states and immunological phenotypes. The study gave a list of 150 to 200 TCR beta chains associated with cytomegalovirus. A later analysis associated 16,951 TCR beta sequences with specific HLA alleles at a false discovery rate of 0.05. Strong co-occurrence of HLA alleles, especially DR and DQ, made assigning TCR associations to individual alleles difficult. Broadly in line with IMGT annotations, most TCR beta V segments showed up in productive rearrangements about 87% or about 30% of the time in an earlier analysis of 587 of the donors. Linkage disequilibrium might explain the correlated functional status among segregating V segments, but an unknown experimental factor could not be excluded.

The library came from the immunoSEQ multiplex PCR assay. A mixture of 60 forward primers for TCR Vbeta segments and 13 reverse primers for TCR Jbeta segments was used in the multiplex PCR. A multiplex PCR assay on genomic DNA amplified the CDR3 region of rearranged TCR beta genes. On the Illumina HiSeq System, the amplified TCR beta libraries were sequenced as 87-base-pair reads. On the authors' methods: A later analysis tallied 75 million to 85 million unique TCR beta chains across the 700 or so repertoires, and approximately 9.9 million of those chains were shared by two or more donors. Raw reads were error-corrected and collapsed into unique sequences by a nearest-neighbor algorithm in which closely related sequences were merged to remove PCR and sequencing errors. CDR3 sequences were aligned to IMGT reference sequences to assign V, D and J gene segments. For a sequence to be retained, a match of at least six nucleotides was required to both a V gene segment and a J gene segment. Rearrangements were classified as productive when the CDR3 lacked stop codons and remained in frame with V and J, and all other rearrangements were classified as non-productive. Following IMGT convention, CDR3 was defined as the stretch from the second conserved V-encoded cysteine up to the conserved J-encoded phenylalanine. In an earlier analysis of roughly 610 of the donors, sequences lacking an unambiguous match to a single V gene segment were excluded. An earlier analysis of over 450 of the donors classified V segments as functional when productive rearrangements were above 56.7% and as segregating when the standard deviation between donors was above 5%. A statistical classification framework was built to diagnose cytomegalovirus status from the catalog of TCR beta chain sequences. V and J gene assignment, in a later analysis, came from comparing TCR nucleotide sequences with IMGT/GENE-DB human TR gene sequences. The TCRdist pipeline was used in a later analysis to assign CDR3 sequences and most-parsimonious VDJ recombination scenarios. In a later analysis, each TCR beta chain was defined by its CDR3 amino acid sequence together with its V-gene family, and reads without a unique V-gene family were excluded. To address suspected cross-contamination and a sequencing artifact, a later analysis removed 450 to 700 highly shared, low-generation-probability nucleotide sequences. In a later analysis, a clonal expansion index was calculated for each public chain from normalized within-repertoire ranks of inferred template counts. A later analysis computed generation probabilities with a VDJ recombination model fitted to out-of-frame rearrangements, and checked the results against IGoR. In a later analysis, hypergeometric tests were used to score TCR-TCR, TCR-HLA and TCR-CMV co-occurrence, with a repertoire-size bias correction applied to TCR pairs. To estimate false discovery rates, a later analysis permuted the HLA or CMV assignments 20 times. In a later analysis, co-occurring TCRs were grouped with DBSCAN, and TCRdist sequence similarity was added when clustering was performed within HLA-allele-positive subsets. Co-occurrence clustering excluded repertoires with fewer than 30,000 or more than 120,000 public chains, plus five with anomalous nucleotide sharing. The source is immuneACCESS, and TCRdb retained only in-frame sequences with V and J called. Part of the clones is not carried over; for the studies checked, unresolved V genes explain less than half of this, and the remainder is unexplained. V, J and clone size are taken as reported in that table, and D and trimming were inferred from the DNA itself. The sample has fewer than 150,000 clones on record, about 80% of them singletons. The top ten constitute 7.5% to 9.5% of the sample.

Regarding this clone: What this receptor recognizes is not known. Per-base quality was not reported, and no clone a single base away is much larger than it.

The cysteine opens and the phenylalanine closes a CDR3 of 18 amino acids. Only CDR3 DNA remains: 54 bases, in frame from the first base. As encoded in the germline V gene (reference sequence), CDR1 is SGHNT while CDR2 is YYREEE. Trimming removed 4 bases from V and 5 bases from J; the gene matches leave 11 bases unexplained. The cohort was made up of several hundred healthy bone marrow donors. At the time of sampling, all cohort members were nominally healthy, though unrecorded immune exposures were likely present. The donor tested CMV seropositive and was one of the 289 seropositive cohort members. Each donor provided a peripheral blood sample, and peripheral blood mononuclear cells were used for TCR beta sequencing. Genomic DNA extraction from the blood cell samples was performed with the Qiagen DNeasy Blood Extraction Kit.

The sequence derives from a female donor in good health and CMV-seropositive. The sequencing sample was made of PBMCs. The chain joins TRBV5-4 to TRBJ2-5; 16 nucleotides in the junction match TRBD2. The DNA reads TGTGCCAGCAGCCCCGGGACTAGCGGGGGGGCGGTATTGGAGACCCAGTACTTC. It codes for CASSPGTSGGAVLETQYF.